The sequence of this T cell receptor beta chain was determined in a study of blood T cell repertoires in COVID-19. The junction had 3 bases not matched to a gene; V was cut back by 5 bases and J by 4 bases. Germline V gene sequence: CDR1 GTSNPN, CDR2 SVGIG (reference sequence). This CDR3 contains 13 residues. Using immunoSEQ multiplex PCR, the repertoire was profiled, and TCRdb retains in-frame clones only, with some absent. Seen here are 250,000 to 300,000 clones, nearly 90% observed once, and the top ten hold under 2.5%. The sequencing sample was made of peripheral blood. This chain connects TRBV30 to TRBJ1-5; 9 positions match TRBD1. This receptor was identified in a woman aged 60-75 years with COVID-19, enrolled during active disease. CDR3 DNA sequence: TGTGCCTGGGGGACAGGGCCAAATCAGCCCCAGCATTTT. This gives the protein CAWGTGPNQPQHF.